Shown below are 18 T cell receptor beta chains from a single sample sequenced in a study of blood T cell repertoires in COVID-19. Repertoires were generated with immunoSEQ multiplex PCR, while TCRdb's copy carries only in-frame clones and drops some. The sample lists roughly 92,000 clones; 90% were seen once. Sequences were obtained from peripheral blood. All receptors derive from a woman over 75 with active or convalescent COVID-19.

V gene TRBV5-1 combines with J gene TRBJ1-3; D is unclear. V dropped 0 bases and J dropped 0 bases, with 10 bases sitting between them. Germline V lookup: CDR1 SGHRS, CDR2 YFSETQ. CDR3 size: 16 residues. The CDR3 sequence is CASSLVGGNSGNTIYF. The CDR3 DNA reads TGCGCCAGCAGCTTGGTTGGCGGAAACTCTGGAAACACCATATATTTT.

This chain joins TRBV4-3 and TRBJ2-7, with 10 bases that match TRBD2. CDR1 and CDR2 from the germline V gene are LGHNA and YSLEER. With 4 bases clipped from V and 2 bases from J, the junction kept 5 bases outside the gene matches. This CDR3 is 15 amino acids long. The CDR3 DNA sequence: TGCGCCAGCAGCCTTCGAGCGGGAGGGCCCTACGAGCAGTACTTC. It yields the protein CASSLRAGGPYEQYF.

V is TRBV2 and J is TRBJ2-7; 8 bases align to TRBD2. Germline loops: CDR1 SNHLY, CDR2 FYNNEI. The CDR3 totals 13 residues. Losses at the gene ends were 10 bases for V and 5 bases for J; bases not matched to a gene: 10. CDR3 protein: CATGPGLVNEQYF. The CDR3 DNA is TGTGCCACCGGACCGGGACTAGTAAACGAGCAGTACTTC.

This chain uses TRBV5-1 with TRBJ2-7; D ambiguous. Trimming removed 0 bases at V and 0 bases at J, with 10 bases between. Germline lookup yields CDR1 SGHRS and CDR2 YFSETQ. There are 15 residues in the CDR3. The CDR3 loop reads CASSLVLDPSYEQYF. CDR3 sequence (DNA): TGCGCCAGCAGCTTGGTTCTAGACCCCTCCTACGAGCAGTACTTC.

V and J are TRBV28 and TRBJ1-5; D perhaps matches TRBD1 (5 bases). V lost 7 bases and J lost 6, with 16 bases in between. The CDR3 is made up of 14 amino acids. The germline V gene has CDR1 MDHEN and CDR2 SYDVKM. The CDR3 sequence: CASTRVRASQPQHF. For the CDR3, the DNA is TGTGCCAGCACCAGGGTTAGGGCAAGTCAGCCCCAGCATTTT.

The count of this clone is one. V usage is TRBV9 and J usage is TRBJ2-3; maybe TRBD2 (6 bases). Trimming cost V 5 bases and J 2 bases, with 12 bases left between them. CDR3 length equals 14 residues. The germline CDR1 and CDR2 sequences are SGDLS and YYNGEE. The CDR3 region is CASSRLGDTDTQYF. The CDR3 bases are TGTGCCAGCAGTCGACTAGGAGACACAGATACGCAGTATTTT.

This chain joins TRBV5-1 and TRBJ2-1; 8 nucleotides agree with TRBD2. This CDR3 has 12 amino acids. The ends lost 5 bases at V and 5 bases at J; junction bases unmatched: 0. In germline, CDR1 is SGHRS, CDR2 YFSETQ. Here the CDR3 DNA reads TGCGCCAGCAGGCGGGAGGACAATGAGCAGTTCTTC. Its translation: CASRREDNEQFF. The complete variable domain, with remaining parts taken from reference TRBV5-1 and TRBJ2-1, reads KAGVTQTPRYLIKTRGQQVTLSCSPISGHRSVSWYQQTPGQGLQFLFEYFSETQRNKGNFPGRFSGRQFSNSRSEMNVSTLELGDSALYLCASRREDNEQFFGPGTRLTVL.

This chain joins TRBV6-5 and TRBJ2-1; D uncertain. Germline loops: CDR1 MNHEY, CDR2 SVGAGI. The V gene lost 2 bases and the J gene lost 0 bases, with 8 bases spanning the gap. The CDR3 has 15 amino acids. The CDR3 sequence: CASSYDRSSYNEQFF. The CDR3 bases are TGTGCCAGCAGTTACGACCGGAGCTCCTACAATGAGCAGTTCTTC.

The J gene is TRBJ2-7, the V gene TRBV6-5, with D perhaps TRBD1 (6 bases). This CDR3 region has 16 residues. The germline CDR1 and CDR2 sequences are MNHEY and SVGAGI. V was trimmed by 0 bases and J by 5 bases, leaving 17 bases between them. CDR3: CASSYSGGTVGHEQYF. The CDR3 coding sequence is TGTGCCAGCAGTTACTCAGGGGGAACAGTCGGCCACGAGCAGTACTTC.

The V and J genes are TRBV6-2 or TRBV6-3 and TRBJ2-7; D not certain. Trimming left V 6 bases short and J 7 bases short, with 16 bases between. This CDR3 is 13 amino acids long. Germline lookup yields CDR1 MNHEY and CDR2 SVGEGT. Here the CDR3 reads CASSYPRPREQYF. As DNA, the CDR3 is TGTGCCAGCAGCTATCCGAGGCCTCGGGAGCAGTACTTC.

The chain uses TRBV7-2 and TRBJ1-1; D perhaps matches TRBD1 (6 bases). CDR1 SGHTA and CDR2 FQGNSA come from the germline V gene. This CDR3 spans 16 amino acids. V was pared by 5 bases and J by 4 bases, with 20 bases between. The CDR3 coding sequence is TGTGCCAGCAGCCCCAGACCAAGGACAGTGCGCACTGAAGCTTTCTTT. This encodes CASSPRPRTVRTEAFF.

The chain employs TRBV7-9 and TRBJ1-2; 10 bases map to TRBD1. The CDR3 length is 17 residues. The germline V gene has CDR1 SEHNR and CDR2 FQNEAQ (reference sequence). V gave up 5 bases and J gave up 7 bases; unmatched junction bases: 16. The CDR3 loop is CASSPGTPGQGPTGYTF. DNA of the CDR3: TGTGCCAGCAGCCCAGGAACTCCGGGACAGGGGCCGACTGGCTACACCTTC.

This chain uses TRBV27 with TRBJ2-5; 8 nucleotides agree with TRBD2. The CDR3 extends over 14 amino acids. Germline loops: CDR1 MNHEY, CDR2 SMNVEV (reference sequence). Trimming at V came to 6 bases and at J to 5 bases, leaving 8 bases not matched to a gene. CDR3: CASSAGGAGETQYF. The CDR3 DNA reads TGTGCCAGCAGCGCGGGGGGCGCGGGGGAGACCCAGTACTTC.

This chain joins TRBV10-3 and TRBJ2-7; maybe TRBD2 (5 bases). The CDR3 sequence is 14 residues long. Trimming shortened V by 0 bases and J by 6 bases, and 12 bases separated the two germline ends. Germline CDR1 ENHRY, CDR2 SYGVKD. DNA of the CDR3: TGTGCCATCAGTGAGTCTCCCGGGAACGTCGAGCAGTACTTC. It translates to CAISESPGNVEQYF.

The chain recombines TRBV6-5 with TRBJ1-1; 8 bases fit TRBD1. V gave up 7 bases and J gave up 9 bases; unmatched junction bases: 13. The CDR3 has 14 amino acids. Germline lookup yields CDR1 MNHEY and CDR2 SVGAGI. The CDR3 nucleotides are TGTGCCAGCACGGGGACAGGAGATTGGGCAAAAGCTTTCTTT. Protein: CASTGTGDWAKAFF.

V and J are TRBV19 and TRBJ1-1; D perhaps matches TRBD1 (5 bases). The CDR3 runs 17 residues. Trimming cost V 4 bases and J 1 base, with 19 bases left between them. Germline CDR1 is LNHDA and CDR2 is SQIVND (reference sequence). The CDR3 nucleotides are TGTGCCAGTAGTAACCCCGGGGGAGGCTATGGGAACACTGAAGCTTTCTTT. Encoded protein: CASSNPGGGYGNTEAFF.

The rearrangement joins TRBV19 to TRBJ2-7; D might be TRBD1 (6 bases). The CDR3 consists of 14 residues. CDR1 and CDR2 (germline): LNHDA, SQIVND (reference sequence). With 6 bases removed from V and 2 bases from J, the gap between germline ends came to 14 bases. The CDR3 region has the DNA TGTGCCAGTAGGTCAGGGGCCGACACCTACGAGCAGTACTTC. Protein: CASRSGADTYEQYF.

The chain carries TRBV28 and TRBJ2-2; 12 positions agree with TRBD1. The CDR3 has 15 amino acids. The germline V gene encodes CDR1 MDHEN and CDR2 SYDVKM. J was trimmed by 7 bases and V by 10 bases; bases with no gene match: 10. The CDR3 DNA follows: TGTGCCATAAAAACGGGACAGGGGGCCTTCGGGGAGCTGTTTTTT. This gives the protein CAIKTGQGAFGELFF.